Following are 16 T cell receptor beta chains from one sample sequenced in a study of cytomegalovirus exposure and HLA in healthy donors. PCR amplification relied on 60 Vbeta primers (plus 13 Jbeta primers). Libraries were prepared by immunoSEQ multiplex PCR; TCRdb keeps only in-frame clonotypes and omits some of them. This sample carries more than 140,000 clones, 60% to 80% of them seen once, and the ten largest clones take about 0.62%. The sample consisted of PBMCs. All receptors derive from a male donor in good health and CMV-seronegative.

The rearrangement links TRBV6-5 to TRBJ1-5, with 7 bases matching TRBD1. The trim removed 8 bases at V and 7 bases at J, leaving 8 bases unmatched. Germline assignment: CDR1 MNHEY and CDR2 SVGAGI. The CDR3 is 13 residues long. CDR3 in amino acids: CASGDSLRQPQHF. The CDR3 region has the DNA TGTGCCAGCGGGGACAGTTTGAGGCAGCCCCAGCATTTT.

This clone was seen only once. The chain recombines TRBV30 with TRBJ2-7; no reliable D call. V lost 0 bases and J 3 bases, leaving 12 bases between the germline ends. CDR1 is GTSNPN and CDR2 is SVGIG in the germline V gene (reference sequence). This CDR3 has 14 residues. CDR3: CAWSVSSINYEQYF. The CDR3 DNA reads as TGTGCCTGGAGTGTATCATCCATCAACTACGAGCAGTACTTC.

DNA for the CDR3: TGTGCCAGCAGTCACGGGGACAGGGCCCATGAGCAGTTCTTC. Protein sequence: CASSHGDRAHEQFF. The chain joins TRBV6-5 to TRBJ2-1; 9 bases match TRBD1. The CDR3 is 14 amino acids. CDR1 MNHEY and CDR2 SVGAGI come from the germline V gene. V lost 5 bases to trimming and J lost 8 bases; unmatched junction nucleotides: 7.

This clone has a single count. V gene TRBV11-2 combines with J gene TRBJ2-1, with D possibly matching TRBD1 (5 bases). Germline lookup yields CDR1 SGHAT and CDR2 FQNNGV. V lost 1 base, J lost 4 bases, and 5 bases lay in between. CDR3 length: 13 residues. The chain's CDR3 is CASSLGQYNEQFF. DNA for the CDR3: TGTGCCAGCAGCTTAGGACAGTACAATGAGCAGTTCTTC.

CDR3 nucleotides: TGCGCCAGCTCCCCGCCTAGCACCGGGGAGCTGTTTTTT. Residues: CASSPPSTGELFF. The chain joins TRBV5-1 to TRBJ2-2; D gene uncertain. The CDR3 length is 13 residues. Germline V gene lookup returns CDR1 SGHRS and CDR2 YFSETQ. Trimming stripped 7 bases from V and 4 bases from J, with 11 bases between.

The sample holds a few counts of this clone. CDR3 DNA sequence: TGCGCCAGCAGCTTGGGGGCGGGAGGTGCCAAAAACATTCAGTACTTC. Residues: CASSLGAGGAKNIQYF. This rearrangement joins TRBV5-1 to TRBJ2-4, with TRBD2 identical over 8 bases. The V and J ends lost 0 bases and 1 base, in that order; junction bases with no gene match: 3. The CDR3 has 16 amino acids. Germline assignment: CDR1 SGHRS and CDR2 YFSETQ. The full variable domain, in which reference TRBV5-1 and TRBJ2-4 provide the parts outside the CDR3, is KAGVTQTPRYLIKTRGQQVTLSCSPISGHRSVSWYQQTPGQGLQFLFEYFSETQRNKGNFPGRFSGRQFSNSRSEMNVSTLELGDSALYLCASSLGAGGAKNIQYFGAGTRLSVL.

The CDR3 bases are TGTGCCAGCTCCCTTGGACAGGGTAGTGAGCAGTACTTC. It yields the protein CASSLGQGSEQYF. The chain links TRBV18 to TRBJ2-5; the match to TRBD1 covers 8 bases. The V segment lost 6 bases and the J segment 11 bases; nucleotides outside the gene matches: 11. The germline CDR1 and CDR2 sequences are KGHSH and LQKENI. CDR3 length equals 13 residues.

The chain links TRBV7-3 to TRBJ2-3; TRBD2 is a possible D gene (6 bases). This CDR3 has 16 residues. The germline V and J ends were trimmed by 1 base and 0 bases, with 11 bases remaining between them. Looked up from germline, CDR1 is SGHTA and CDR2 is FQGTGA. The CDR3 sequence: CASSLKGLASTDTQYF. The CDR3 region has the DNA TGTGCCAGCAGCTTAAAAGGTCTAGCGAGCACAGATACGCAGTATTTT.

The V and J genes are TRBV4-1 and TRBJ1-4; 9 bases match TRBD1. CDR1 is MGHRA and CDR2 is YSYEKL in the germline V gene. J gave up 7 bases and V 2 bases, and 5 bases lay outside the gene matches. The CDR3 is made up of 15 amino acids. The CDR3 nucleotides read TGCGCCAGCAGCCAAACGGGACAGGGCCTTGAAAAACTGTTTTTT. It is translated as CASSQTGQGLEKLFF.

On this clone itself: The same CDR3 arises from other DNA sequences in this sample as well. The gene calls are TRBV2 and TRBJ1-5, with 7 positions matching TRBD1. There are 14 residues in the CDR3. Germline CDR1 is SNHLY and CDR2 is FYNNEI. Trimming at V came to 2 bases and at J to 7 bases, leaving 5 bases not matched to a gene. CDR3 DNA: TGTGCCAGCAGTGAAAACAGGGGTGAGCAGCCCCAGCATTTT. Residues: CASSENRGEQPQHF.

The genes are TRBV18 and TRBJ2-1; maybe TRBD2 (6 bases). This CDR3 contains 16 residues. The ends were cut back, 1 base at V and 3 bases at J, with 13 bases in the middle. Germline lookup yields CDR1 KGHSH and CDR2 LQKENI. CDR3 bases: TGTGCCAGCTCACCACGCCGGGAGTTGGTCTACAATGAGCAGTTCTTC. Translation gives CASSPRRELVYNEQFF.

The V gene is TRBV9, the J gene TRBJ2-3; the match to TRBD1 covers 10 bases. This CDR3 has 15 amino acids. CDR1 is SGDLS and CDR2 is YYNGEE in the germline V gene. V lost 4 bases and J lost 3; bases outside the gene matches: 5. The DNA for the CDR3 is TGTGCCAGCAGCTCCGGGACAGGGGCAACAGATACGCAGTATTTT. This encodes CASSSGTGATDTQYF. The variable domain in full, completed from reference TRBV9 and TRBJ2-3, reads DSGVTQTPKHLITATGQRVTLRCSPRSGDLSVYWYQQSLDQGLQFLIQYYNGEERAKGNILERFSAQQFPDLHSELNLSSLELGDSALYFCASSSGTGATDTQYFGPGTRLTVL.

This clone was detected a few times. The chain is built from TRBV6-1 and TRBJ2-2, with 11 nucleotides matching TRBD2. The CDR3 spans 15 residues. J gave up 3 bases and V 5 bases, and 2 bases lay outside the gene matches. CDR1 and CDR2 from the germline V gene are MNHNS and SASEGT. The CDR3 region is CASSLAGGYTGELFF. Written as DNA, the CDR3 is TGTGCCAGCAGTTTAGCGGGAGGGTACACCGGGGAGCTGTTTTTT.

The chain recombines TRBV9 with TRBJ1-1; TRBD1 might be the D (5 bases). This CDR3 is built from 14 residues. The germline V gene has CDR1 SGDLS and CDR2 YYNGEE. The V gene lost 3 bases and the J gene lost 2 bases, with 11 bases spanning the gap. The CDR3 DNA reads as TGTGCCAGCAGCGAATACGGGGGAAACACTGAAGCTTTCTTT. Translation: CASSEYGGNTEAFF.

The chain couples TRBV7-2 to TRBJ1-2; weak D call: TRBD1 (6 bases). CDR3 size: 15 residues. Germline V gene sequence: CDR1 SGHTA, CDR2 FQGNSA. Trimming cost V 6 bases and J 7 bases, with 21 bases left between them. The CDR3 nucleotides read TGTGCCAGCAGAAAAAAAGGTGGGGGGGCAGGTGGCTACACCTTC. Protein product: CASRKKGGGAGGYTF.

This clone was found a few times. The chain is built from TRBV7-9 and TRBJ1-4, with 8 bases aligning to TRBD1. Germline V CDR1 and CDR2: SEHNR, FQNEAQ (reference sequence). V shed 1 base and J 5 bases; nucleotides not matched to a gene: 9. The length of the CDR3 is 17 residues. CDR3 sequence: CASSLDKEDRDNEKLFF. The DNA for the CDR3 is TGTGCCAGCAGCTTAGATAAGGAGGACAGGGACAATGAAAAACTGTTTTTT.